Detailed here is one T cell receptor (beta chain). As yet, its antigen is unknown. Germline CDR1 reads SGHRS; CDR2 reads YFSETQ. V was trimmed by 0 bases and J by 7 bases, leaving 8 bases between them. The CDR3 sequence is 13 residues long. This specimen comes from a study of persistence of HIV-infected CD4 T cells. About the study: Antigen stimulation activated a lower proportion of cells, more of them memory, than anti-CD3/anti-CD28 stimulation.

Whole-study results and caveats: Compared with CD3/CD28-stimulated cells, CMV- and Gag-responding cells showed lower TCRbeta richness.

Cells were stimulated nonspecifically with anti-CD3/anti-CD28 magnetic beads. Responding CD4+ T cells were sorted by upregulation of both CD40 ligand and CD69. Before stimulation, PBMCs underwent CD8+ T cell depletion. Sequencing used immunoSEQ version 4 in survey mode. Measured with immunoSEQ multiplex PCR; TCRdb has only the in-frame clones, and not every one. In the table there are roughly 43,000 clones, approximately 88% of which are singletons. The specimen was CD4+ T cells sorted from PBMCs after approximately 20-hour stimulation, collected from a patient who received antiretroviral therapy. The chain combines TRBV5-1 with TRBJ1-5, with D unresolved. This TCR came from an adult man with HIV who was CMV-seropositive. The CDR3 loop reads CASSLVPEQPQHF. The CDR3 nucleotides are TGCGCCAGCAGCTTGGTTCCGGAACAGCCCCAGCATTTT.